A selection of T cell receptor beta chains follows, all from one sample in a study of T cell repertoires in cytomegalovirus infection. Each CDR3 protein gets one entry after TCRdb re-called the reads with MiXCR. The data contain about 830,000 distinct CDR3 sequences, over 25% of them seen just once; the ten biggest clones take up 9.5% to 15%. Which antigens these TCRs recognize remains unknown. The sample consisted of cultured CD8+ T cells from PBMCs, taken from culture after CMV antigen stimulation. The receptors here all came from a human donor in good health (CMV status not recorded). Some clones in this sample may be carry-over from other donors' samples. Each CDR3 is given with its conserved first and last residue. Each record gives: CDR3 protein, CDR3 DNA, J gene, clone size, V gene, D gene. The D gene is left open where the match is weak. Size tells how often a clone was seen (once, few, many) or the class of an expanded clone, and some rows leave it out.

CDR3: CSVTRQGSYEQYF
DNA: TGCAGCGTTACGCGACAGGGATCCTACGAGCAGTACTTC
J: TRBJ2-7
size: -
V: TRBV29-1
D: TRBD1

CDR3: CASSLGGLAGGPPNEQFF
DNA: TGTGCCAGCAGTTTAGGGGGACTAGCGGGGGGGCCTCCCAATGAGCAGTTCTTC
J: TRBJ2-1
size: many
V: TRBV12-3/TRBV12-4
D: TRBD2

CDR3: CASSEYEGRINSPLHF
DNA: TGTGCCAGCAGTGAATATGAGGGAAGGATTAATTCACCCCTCCACTTT
J: TRBJ1-6
size: -
V: TRBV25-1
D: -

CDR3: CASSFYRTGAGENQPQHF
DNA: TGTGCCAGTAGTTTTTACCGGACAGGGGCAGGGGAAAATCAGCCCCAGCATTTT
J: TRBJ1-5
size: few
V: TRBV19
D: TRBD1

CDR3: CASSIIAGVASTDTQYF
DNA: TGTGCCAGCAGCATCATTGCGGGTGTCGCTAGCACAGATACGCAGTATTTT
J: TRBJ2-3
size: -
V: TRBV7-2
D: -

CDR3: CASSYFEPGRRNTEAFF
DNA: TGTGCCAGCAGTTACTTCGAACCGGGACGTAGGAATACTGAAGCTTTCTTT
J: TRBJ1-1
size: few
V: TRBV6-5
D: -

CDR3: CASGRPNTGELFF
DNA: TGTGCCAGCGGACGGCCGAACACCGGGGAGCTGTTTTTT
J: TRBJ2-2
size: many
V: TRBV7-8
D: -

CDR3: CAHGAPPQETQYF
DNA: TGTGCCCACGGGGCTCCCCCCCAAGAGACCCAGTACTTC
J: TRBJ2-5
size: -
V: TRBV6-2/TRBV6-3
D: -

CDR3: CASSFGDRGRGEQYF
DNA: TGTGCCAGCAGTTTTGGAGACAGGGGGCGAGGCGAGCAGTACTTC
J: TRBJ2-7
size: -
V: TRBV12-3/TRBV12-4
D: TRBD1

CDR3: CAISDETRYSEQFF
DNA: TGTGCCATCAGTGATGAGACGCGATACAGTGAGCAGTTCTTC
J: TRBJ2-1
size: -
V: TRBV10-3
D: -

CDR3: CASVPIRPSTPGGESQETQYF
DNA: TGTGCCAGCGTCCCCATCCGACCGAGTACCCCCGGGGGAGAGAGCCAAGAGACCCAGTACTTC
J: TRBJ2-5
size: -
V: TRBV7-6
D: -

CDR3: CASSNHLAGGSETQYF
DNA: TGTGCCAGCAGCAATCATCTAGCGGGGGGGTCGGAGACCCAGTACTTC
J: TRBJ2-5
size: few
V: TRBV6-6
D: TRBD2

CDR3: CASSFNLGNTEAFF
DNA: TGTGCCAGCAGCTTCAACCTGGGCAACACTGAAGCTTTCTTT
J: TRBJ1-1
size: few
V: TRBV7-9
D: -

CDR3: CASSLLPPPGVYGYTF
DNA: TGTGCCAGCAGTTTACTACCACCACCCGGAGTCTATGGCTACACCTTC
J: TRBJ1-2
size: few
V: TRBV28
D: -

CDR3: CASSGGPEPVPTDTQYF
DNA: TGTGCCAGCAGCGGGGGGCCGGAGCCCGTCCCCACAGATACGCAGTATTTT
J: TRBJ2-3
size: -
V: TRBV9
D: -

CDR3: CASSDDSLSYTF
DNA: TGTGCCAGCAGCGATGACTCCTTAAGCTACACCTTC
J: TRBJ1-2
size: few
V: TRBV6-4
D: -

CDR3: CASSGISGGIDTDTQYF
DNA: TGTGCCAGCAGCGGAATTAGCGGGGGAATCGACACAGATACGCAGTATTTT
J: TRBJ2-3
size: -
V: TRBV7-4
D: TRBD2

CDR3: CASSALPGEGYIQYF
DNA: TGTGCCAGCAGTGCCCTCCCAGGCGAGGGATACATTCAGTACTTC
J: TRBJ2-4
size: once
V: TRBV9
D: -

CDR3: CASSKSLNSGEFDTQYF
DNA: TGTGCCAGTAGTAAATCCTTGAATAGCGGGGAGTTTGATACGCAGTATTTT
J: TRBJ2-3
size: -
V: TRBV19
D: TRBD2

CDR3: CASSPPRQGKGYGYTF
DNA: TGTGCCAGCAGCCCACCCCGACAGGGAAAAGGCTATGGCTACACCTTC
J: TRBJ1-2
size: few
V: TRBV7-9
D: TRBD1

CDR3: CASSYSSRGTGEQFF
DNA: TGTGCCAGCAGTTACTCGTCAAGGGGGACAGGTGAGCAGTTCTTC
J: TRBJ2-1
size: few
V: TRBV6-5
D: TRBD1

CDR3: CASSSTGTMNTEAFF
DNA: TGTGCCAGCAGCAGCACCGGGACGATGAACACTGAAGCTTTCTTT
J: TRBJ1-1
size: few
V: TRBV7-9
D: -

CDR3: CASSQDPSGGLNTGELFF
DNA: TGCGCCAGCAGCCAAGATCCCAGCGGGGGGCTGAACACCGGGGAGCTGTTTTTT
J: TRBJ2-2
size: -
V: TRBV4-1
D: TRBD2

CDR3: CASSQDIGTVVEQFF
DNA: TGTGCCAGCAGCCAAGATATAGGGACAGTGGTTGAGCAGTTCTTC
J: TRBJ2-1
size: -
V: TRBV14
D: TRBD1

CDR3: CASTQFGANVLTF
DNA: TGTGCCAGCACCCAATTTGGGGCCAACGTCCTGACTTTC
J: TRBJ2-6
size: -
V: TRBV6-8
D: -

CDR3: CASSIDTGGAGEAFF
DNA: TGTGCCAGTAGTATAGACACAGGGGGCGCAGGTGAAGCTTTCTTT
J: TRBJ1-1
size: -
V: TRBV19
D: TRBD1

CDR3: CASSTTAGDPRRTGELFF
DNA: TGTGCCAGCAGCACGACAGCGGGGGACCCGCGACGGACCGGGGAGCTGTTTTTT
J: TRBJ2-2
size: few
V: TRBV2
D: TRBD2

CDR3: CASSRGKETQYF
DNA: TGTGCCAGCAGCCGGGGAAAAGAGACCCAGTACTTC
J: TRBJ2-5
size: many
V: TRBV7-9
D: -

CDR3: CASSISRGTEAFF
DNA: TGTGCCAGTAGTATCAGTCGGGGAACTGAAGCTTTCTTT
J: TRBJ1-1
size: -
V: TRBV19
D: -

CDR3: CASQGGFYEQYF
DNA: TGTGCCAGCCAGGGGGGGTTTTACGAGCAGTACTTC
J: TRBJ2-7
size: few
V: TRBV2
D: -

CDR3: CASSQFLGETQYF
DNA: TGTGCCAGCAGCCAATTTCTAGGAGAGACCCAGTACTTC
J: TRBJ2-5
size: once
V: TRBV3-1
D: -

CDR3: CASSDGALNTEAFF
DNA: TGTGCCAGCAGTGACGGGGCTTTGAACACTGAAGCTTTCTTT
J: TRBJ1-1
size: -
V: TRBV12-3/TRBV12-4
D: -

CDR3: CAISDGPNEQFF
DNA: TGTGCCATCAGTGATGGTCCCAATGAGCAGTTCTTC
J: TRBJ2-1
size: -
V: TRBV10-3
D: -

CDR3: CASSALDSPLHF
DNA: TGTGCCAGCAGCGCCTTAGATTCACCCCTCCACTTT
J: TRBJ1-6
size: few
V: TRBV2
D: -

CDR3: CASSDPAGETQYF
DNA: TGTGCCAGCAGTGACCCCGCCGGAGAGACCCAGTACTTC
J: TRBJ2-5
size: -
V: TRBV6-5
D: -

CDR3: CASSPYSLELDTQYF
DNA: TGTGCCAGCAGCCCCTACAGCCTAGAGCTAGATACGCAGTATTTT
J: TRBJ2-3
size: many
V: TRBV7-3
D: -

CDR3: CASSFVPVSTDTQYF
DNA: TGTGCCAGCAGTTTCGTCCCCGTAAGCACAGATACGCAGTATTTT
J: TRBJ2-3
size: many
V: TRBV12-3/TRBV12-4
D: -

CDR3: CASSPSPGTQMNQPQHF
DNA: TGTGCCAGCAGCCCCTCCCCAGGGACACAAATGAATCAGCCCCAGCATTTT
J: TRBJ1-5
size: many
V: TRBV7-8
D: -

CDR3: CASSPSGGLGSYEQYF
DNA: TGTGCCAGCAGCCCTTCGGGGGGCCTAGGATCCTACGAGCAGTACTTC
J: TRBJ2-7
size: many
V: TRBV7-6
D: -

CDR3: CASSLMLGRGGTGELFF
DNA: TGTGCCAGCAGCTTAATGCTGGGGCGGGGTGGGACCGGGGAGCTGTTTTTT
J: TRBJ2-2
size: many
V: TRBV7-2
D: -

CDR3: CSARPGGVGNTIYF
DNA: TGCAGTGCTCGCCCGGGGGGGGTTGGAAACACCATATATTTT
J: TRBJ1-3
size: -
V: TRBV20-1
D: -

CDR3: CASRPGGRPYCYTF
DNA: TGTGCCAGCAGGCCCGGGGGCAGGCCCTATTGCTACACCTTC
J: TRBJ1-2
size: few
V: TRBV28
D: -

CDR3: CTSSSLLGDGTYSNQPQHF
DNA: TGTACCAGCAGCTCCTTGTTGGGGGACGGAACATATAGCAATCAGCCCCAGCATTTT
J: TRBJ1-5
size: -
V: TRBV7-9
D: -

CDR3: CAKFTGVRTDTQYF
DNA: TGTGCCAAGTTTACAGGGGTTCGTACAGATACGCAGTATTTT
J: TRBJ2-3
size: few
V: TRBV2
D: TRBD1

CDR3: CASTRGGAINQPQHF
DNA: TGTGCCAGCACCCGGGGTGGGGCCATAAATCAGCCCCAGCATTTT
J: TRBJ1-5
size: once
V: TRBV12-3/TRBV12-4
D: -

CDR3: CASSWTDVDEQFF
DNA: TGTGCCAGCAGTTGGACCGACGTGGATGAGCAGTTCTTC
J: TRBJ2-1
size: -
V: TRBV27
D: -

CDR3: CATHFKGQGYGYTF
DNA: TGTGCCACCCATTTTAAAGGACAGGGCTATGGCTACACCTTC
J: TRBJ1-2
size: -
V: TRBV6-1
D: TRBD1

CDR3: CATSRFGSLEEKLFF
DNA: TGTGCCACCAGCAGATTTGGGTCATTAGAGGAAAAACTGTTTTTT
J: TRBJ1-4
size: -
V: TRBV15
D: -

CDR3: CSAAEGNQPQHF
DNA: TGCAGCGCTGCTGAGGGCAATCAGCCCCAGCATTTT
J: TRBJ1-5
size: -
V: TRBV29-1
D: -

CDR3: CASSLQRNQETQYF
DNA: TGTGCCAGCAGCTTACAGCGTAACCAAGAGACCCAGTACTTC
J: TRBJ2-5
size: few
V: TRBV7-9
D: -

CDR3: CASSYSQYDGYTF
DNA: TGTGCCAGCAGTTACTCACAGTACGATGGCTACACCTTC
J: TRBJ1-2
size: few
V: TRBV6-5
D: -

CDR3: CARTGTSGIWNSYNEQFF
DNA: TGTGCCAGAACCGGGACTAGCGGGATCTGGAACTCCTACAATGAGCAGTTCTTC
J: TRBJ2-1
size: -
V: TRBV2
D: TRBD2

CDR3: CASSPGLQELNYGYTF
DNA: TGTGCCAGCAGTCCCGGCCTACAGGAACTTAACTATGGCTACACCTTC
J: TRBJ1-2
size: -
V: TRBV5-6
D: -